What follows is one TCR beta chain and its context. Its antigen specificity is not known. The input lacks base qualities; no much larger clone sits a single base away. The library was built by means of the immunoSEQ multiplex PCR assay. The multiplex PCR relied on a mix of 60 forward primers for TCR Vbeta segments and 13 reverse primers for TCR Jbeta segments. The CDR3 region of rearranged TCR beta genes was amplified from genomic DNA by a multiplex PCR assay. Amplified TCR beta libraries were sequenced as 87-base-pair reads on the Illumina HiSeq System. The source study handled its data this way. A later analysis tallied around 80 million unique TCR beta chains across the 550 to 850 repertoires, and approximately 12 million of those chains were shared by two or more donors. Raw reads were error-corrected and collapsed into unique sequences by a nearest-neighbor algorithm in which closely related sequences were merged to remove PCR and sequencing errors. CDR3 sequences were aligned to IMGT reference sequences to assign V, D and J gene segments. Each retained sequence needed at least a six-nucleotide match to both a V gene segment and a J gene segment. Rearrangements were classified as productive when the CDR3 lacked stop codons and remained in frame with V and J, and all other rearrangements were classified as non-productive. Following IMGT convention, CDR3 was defined as the stretch from the second conserved V-encoded cysteine to the conserved J-encoded phenylalanine. The earlier analysis of roughly 590 of the donors excluded sequences that lacked an unambiguous match to a single V gene segment. An earlier analysis of 550 to 650 of the donors classified V segments as functional when productive rearrangements were above 56.7% and as segregating when the standard deviation between donors was above 5%. A statistical classification framework was developed to diagnose cytomegalovirus status using the catalog of TCR beta chain sequences. V and J gene assignment, in a later analysis, came from comparing TCR nucleotide sequences with IMGT/GENE-DB human TR gene sequences. In a later analysis, CDR3 sequences and most-parsimonious VDJ recombination scenarios were assigned using the TCRdist pipeline. A later analysis defined each TCR beta chain by its CDR3 amino acid sequence plus V-gene family, and excluded reads lacking a unique V-gene family. A later analysis removed roughly 590 highly shared, low-generation-probability nucleotide sequences to deal with suspected cross-contamination and a sequencing artifact. For each public chain, a later analysis derived a clonal expansion index from normalized ranks of inferred template counts within each repertoire. A later analysis computed generation probabilities with a VDJ recombination model fitted to out-of-frame rearrangements, and checked the results against IGoR. A later analysis scored TCR-TCR, TCR-HLA and TCR-CMV co-occurrence with hypergeometric tests, applying a repertoire-size bias correction to TCR pairs. A later analysis estimated false discovery rates by permuting HLA or CMV assignments 20 times. In a later analysis, co-occurring TCRs were grouped using DBSCAN, with TCRdist sequence similarity added in when clustering inside HLA-allele-positive subsets. Repertoires with fewer than 30,000 or more than 120,000 public chains were left out of co-occurrence clustering, as were five repertoires with anomalous nucleotide sharing. Entries here come from immuneACCESS through TCRdb and include only in-frame sequences with V and J called. Some clones fail to appear in such tables; in the studies checked, an unresolved V gene covers under half of the shortfall, and the cause of the remainder is unknown. V and J calls and clone size are as listed in that table; D and trimming were resolved from the DNA. Present in this sample are roughly 140,000 clones, roughly 85% of which were seen just once. Around 2% of the sample rests with the top ten.

This entry comes from a study of cytomegalovirus exposure and HLA in healthy donors (dated by TCRdb to between 2016 and 2019). Looking at the study overall: An earlier analysis of some 620 of the donors reported 250 to 300 Gb of sequence data and around 100 million unique TCR beta sequences obtained from about 180 million T cells. About 320 gigabases of sequencing data and some 85 million unique TCR sequences were included in an early release covering about 700 HLA-typed donors. Of the roughly 400 genotyped donors, 81% were placed in the genetic ancestry cluster associated with self-reported Caucasian donors. The aim of the study was to test whether cataloging public T cell receptors could identify signatures of past pathogen exposure. The study profiled the T cell repertoires of hundreds of subjects by immunosequencing and related them to cytomegalovirus serostatus. In addition to the first cohort of 650 to 750 subjects, a separate validation cohort of 120 different subjects was used. The study combined high-throughput TCR immunosequencing, statistical association of individual TCRs with disease status, and machine learning to predict cytomegalovirus infection status. To study patterns of TCR occurrence, a later analysis re-analyzed previously published TCR beta repertoires from hundreds of donors and added high-resolution HLA genotyping. The later analysis used no new phenotypic data to find candidate immune exposures, relying instead on TCR beta sequences and their occurrence across donors. To decide whether each TCR beta V gene segment behaved as functional or pseudogenic, an earlier analysis of some 600 of the donors relied on high-throughput TCR beta sequencing. Donor age, sex, ethnicity and CMV serostatus were compiled together with the repertoire data. A later genetic analysis used genome-wide SNP genotypes for about 65% of the roughly 700 donors, treating that subset as a discovery cohort. All discovery cohort repertoires had been generated on a single sequencing platform. Both class I and class II loci were covered by HLA typing, at four-digit resolution. The number of donors typed differed by locus, with 629-630 for A, B, C, DRB1 and DQB1, around 500 for DQA1, over 600 for DPA1, and some 470 for DPB1. About 5 DR-DQ haplotypes were handled as single units for association and clustering, since linkage in the cohort was strong. Among about 400 genotyped donors of the cohort, an average of approximately 220,000 unique TCR beta nucleotide sequences was sequenced per donor, of which roughly 18% were non-productive.

The paper's findings and limits, for the study overall: Linkage disequilibrium might explain the correlated functional status among segregating V segments, but an unknown experimental factor could not be ruled out. A later genetic analysis associated a missense DCLRE1C variant with V-gene and J-gene trimming of TCR beta chains, and an independent cohort replicated the association. In an earlier analysis of some 550 of the donors, most TCR beta V segments were observed in productive rearrangements about 90% or about 30% of the time, broadly matching IMGT annotations. CMV serostatus was the only immune exposure information available for the cohort. In the study, around 160 TCR beta chains were listed as associated with cytomegalovirus. Over 15 rarely observed V segments, including chromosome 9 orphons, were excluded from the earlier analysis of about 500 of the donors because counts were too low. A later genetic analysis reported fewer N-insertions in productive TCRs among donors in an Asian-associated ancestry cluster than the roughly 620-donor mean. In both the original and validation cohorts, the classifier was reported to diagnose cytomegalovirus status with high specificity and sensitivity. A later analysis associated about 18,000 TCR beta sequences with specific HLA alleles at a false discovery rate of 0.05. A group of highly shared sequence variants was considered likely to be a technical artifact of the sequencing pipeline. In a later analysis, HLA-associated TCR beta chains were found to be more clonally expanded and to have lower generation probabilities than equally common non-associated chains. HLA typing was unavailable for some donors at each locus, so association tests used only the typed subset. Most CMV-associated TCR beta chains appeared to be HLA-restricted in a later analysis, and the HLA associations seemed to be driven largely by CMV exposure. Roughly uniform sequencing depth across donors was assumed in presence/absence analyses, although this assumption may not hold. The authors suggested that the approach could potentially be extended to other disease states and immunological phenotypes. Three of the identified cytomegalovirus-associated TCR beta chains were confirmed in vitro to be specific for cytomegalovirus antigens. Most TCR sequences were observed very rarely across donors, whereas some public TCRs were present in many individuals. When HLA alleles, especially DR and DQ, strongly co-occurred, attributing TCR associations to individual alleles was difficult. A later analysis reported that several top co-occurrence clusters appeared linked to parvovirus B19, influenza, CMV and Epstein-Barr virus. Only TCR beta chains were sequenced in this cohort, and the absence of alpha or paired-chain data limited detectable features. According to a later analysis, TCR association rates differed among HLA loci, with DRB1 alleles showing the most associated TCRs and HLA-C alleles showing the fewest. Some IMGT-functional V segments, including TRBV6-2 and TRBV6-3, could not be told apart with the 87-base-pair reads, so those segments were excluded. A further reported finding was that TCR beta sequences accurately predicted the HLA-A and HLA-B alleles for most subjects in the first cohort.

The cohort was made up of under 800 healthy bone marrow donors. At the time of sampling, all cohort members were nominally healthy, though unrecorded immune exposures were likely present. The donor was CMV seronegative and was included in the group of under 450 seronegative cohort members. A peripheral blood sample was collected from each donor, and TCR beta sequencing was performed on peripheral blood mononuclear cells. The Qiagen DNeasy Blood Extraction Kit was used to extract genomic DNA from the blood cell samples. The germline V gene (reference sequence) yields GTSNPN for CDR1 and SVGIG for CDR2. The CDR3 numbers 16 residues from cysteine through phenylalanine. Only the CDR3 DNA is retained, 48 bases long and in frame from the first base. After removal of 5 bases from V and 8 bases from J, the junction retains 12 bases not matched to a gene.

The receptor comes from a young woman in good health and CMV-seronegative. Sequenced input: PBMCs. Rearrangement joined TRBV30 to TRBJ1-4; 12 of the junction bases match TRBD1. At the DNA level, the sequence is TGTGCCTGGGAGCCGGGACAGGGGGCGACGAACGAAAAACTGTTTTTT. Its coded protein is CAWEPGQGATNEKLFF.